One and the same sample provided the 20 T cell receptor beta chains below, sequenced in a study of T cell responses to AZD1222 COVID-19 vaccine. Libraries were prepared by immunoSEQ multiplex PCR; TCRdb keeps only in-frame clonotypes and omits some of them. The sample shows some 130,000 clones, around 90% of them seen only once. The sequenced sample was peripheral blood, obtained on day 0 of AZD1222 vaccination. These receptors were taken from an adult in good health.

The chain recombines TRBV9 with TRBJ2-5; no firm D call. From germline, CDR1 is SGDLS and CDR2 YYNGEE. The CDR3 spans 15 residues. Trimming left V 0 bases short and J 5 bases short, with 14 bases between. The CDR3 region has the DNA TGTGCCAGCAGCGTAGCCGGGCGGCTGTCGGAGACCCAGTACTTC. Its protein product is CASSVAGRLSETQYF. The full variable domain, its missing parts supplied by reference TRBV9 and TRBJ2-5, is DSGVTQTPKHLITATGQRVTLRCSPRSGDLSVYWYQQSLDQGLQFLIQYYNGEERAKGNILERFSAQQFPDLHSELNLSSLELGDSALYFCASSVAGRLSETQYFGPGTRLLVL.

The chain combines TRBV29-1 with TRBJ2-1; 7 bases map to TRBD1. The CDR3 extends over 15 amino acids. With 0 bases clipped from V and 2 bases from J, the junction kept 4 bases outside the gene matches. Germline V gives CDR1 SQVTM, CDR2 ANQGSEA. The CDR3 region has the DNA TGCAGCGTTGAAGAGAAAGGGGGCGCCTACAATGAGCAGTTCTTC. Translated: CSVEEKGGAYNEQFF.

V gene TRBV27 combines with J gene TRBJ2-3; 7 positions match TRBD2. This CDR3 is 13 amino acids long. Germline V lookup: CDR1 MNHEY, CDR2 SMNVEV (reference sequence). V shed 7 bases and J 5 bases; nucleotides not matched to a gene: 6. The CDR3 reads CASIPPGGDTQYF. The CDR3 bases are TGTGCCAGCATTCCCCCGGGGGGAGATACGCAGTATTTT.

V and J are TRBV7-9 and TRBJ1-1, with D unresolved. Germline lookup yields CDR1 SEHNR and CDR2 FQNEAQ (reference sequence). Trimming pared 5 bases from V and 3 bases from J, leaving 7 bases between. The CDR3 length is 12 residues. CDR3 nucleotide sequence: TGTGCCAGCAGCCTGGAATACACTGAAGCTTTCTTT. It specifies CASSLEYTEAFF.

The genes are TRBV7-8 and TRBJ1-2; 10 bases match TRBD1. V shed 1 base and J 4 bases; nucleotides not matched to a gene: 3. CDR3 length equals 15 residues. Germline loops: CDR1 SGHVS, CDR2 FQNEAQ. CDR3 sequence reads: CASSLGTGGTYGYTF. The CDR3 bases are TGTGCCAGCAGCTTAGGGACAGGGGGTACCTATGGCTACACCTTC.

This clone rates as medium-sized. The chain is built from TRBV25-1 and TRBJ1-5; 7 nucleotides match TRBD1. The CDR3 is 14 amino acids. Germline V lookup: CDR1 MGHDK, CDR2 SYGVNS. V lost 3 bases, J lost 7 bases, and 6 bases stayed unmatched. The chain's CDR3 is CASSDLGQKQPQHF. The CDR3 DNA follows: TGTGCCAGCAGTGATCTGGGACAGAAACAGCCCCAGCATTTT.

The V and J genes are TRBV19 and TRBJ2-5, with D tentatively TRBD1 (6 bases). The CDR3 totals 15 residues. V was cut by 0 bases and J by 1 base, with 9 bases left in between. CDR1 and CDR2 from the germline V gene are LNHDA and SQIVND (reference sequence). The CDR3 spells CASSIDRGGQETQYF. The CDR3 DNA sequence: TGTGCCAGTAGTATAGATCGAGGGGGCCAAGAGACCCAGTACTTC.

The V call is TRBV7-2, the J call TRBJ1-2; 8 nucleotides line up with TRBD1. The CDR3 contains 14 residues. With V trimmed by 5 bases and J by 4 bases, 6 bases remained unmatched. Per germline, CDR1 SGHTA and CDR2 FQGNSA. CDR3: CASSPRTGFYGYTF. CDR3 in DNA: TGTGCCAGCAGCCCTCGGACAGGGTTCTATGGCTACACCTTC.

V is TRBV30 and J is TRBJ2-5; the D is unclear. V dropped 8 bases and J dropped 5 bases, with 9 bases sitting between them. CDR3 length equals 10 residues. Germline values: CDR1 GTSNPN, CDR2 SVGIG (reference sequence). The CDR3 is CAGGGETQYF. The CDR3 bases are TGTGCCGGCGGTGGGGAGACCCAGTACTTC.

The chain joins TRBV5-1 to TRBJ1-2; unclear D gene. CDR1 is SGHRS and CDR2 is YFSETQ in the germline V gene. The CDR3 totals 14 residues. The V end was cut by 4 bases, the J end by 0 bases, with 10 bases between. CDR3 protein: CASSPGGSNYGYTF. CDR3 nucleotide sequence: TGCGCCAGCAGCCCCGGAGGGTCTAACTATGGCTACACCTTC.

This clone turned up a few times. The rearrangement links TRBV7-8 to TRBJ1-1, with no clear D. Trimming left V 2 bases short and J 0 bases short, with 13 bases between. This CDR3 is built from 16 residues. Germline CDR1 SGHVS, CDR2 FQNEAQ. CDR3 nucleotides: TGTGCCAGCAGCTTAAGGCAGGACCTAATGAACACTGAAGCTTTCTTT. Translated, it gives CASSLRQDLMNTEAFF.

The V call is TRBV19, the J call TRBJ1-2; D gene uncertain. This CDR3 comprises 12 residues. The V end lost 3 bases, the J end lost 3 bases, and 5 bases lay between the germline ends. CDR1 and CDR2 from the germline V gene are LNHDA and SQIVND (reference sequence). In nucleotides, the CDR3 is TGTGCCAGTAGTATCAGTTACTATGGCTACACCTTC. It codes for CASSISYYGYTF. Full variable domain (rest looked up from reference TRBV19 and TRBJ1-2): DGGITQSPKYLFRKEGQNVTLSCEQNLNHDAMYWYRQDPGQGLRLIYYSQIVNDFQKGDIAEGYSVSREKKESFPLTVTSAQKNPTAFYLCASSISYYGYTFGSGTRLTVV.

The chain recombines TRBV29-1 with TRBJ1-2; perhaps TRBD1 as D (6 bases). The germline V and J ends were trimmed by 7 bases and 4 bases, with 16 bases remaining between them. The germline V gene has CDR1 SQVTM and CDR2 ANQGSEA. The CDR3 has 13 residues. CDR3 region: CSAPGVPGYGYTF. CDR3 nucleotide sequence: TGCAGCGCTCCAGGGGTCCCCGGCTATGGCTACACCTTC.

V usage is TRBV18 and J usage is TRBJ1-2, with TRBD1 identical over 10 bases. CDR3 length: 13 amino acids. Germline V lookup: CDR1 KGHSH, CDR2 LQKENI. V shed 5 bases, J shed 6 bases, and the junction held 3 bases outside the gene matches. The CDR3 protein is CASSVTGGDGYTF. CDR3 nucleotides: TGTGCCAGCTCAGTGACAGGGGGCGATGGCTACACCTTC. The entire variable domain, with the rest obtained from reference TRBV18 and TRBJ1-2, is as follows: NAGVMQNPRHLVRRRGQEARLRCSPMKGHSHVYWYRQLPEEGLKFMVYLQKENIIDESGMPKERFSAEFPKEGPSILRIQQVVRGDSAAYFCASSVTGGDGYTFGSGTRLTVV.

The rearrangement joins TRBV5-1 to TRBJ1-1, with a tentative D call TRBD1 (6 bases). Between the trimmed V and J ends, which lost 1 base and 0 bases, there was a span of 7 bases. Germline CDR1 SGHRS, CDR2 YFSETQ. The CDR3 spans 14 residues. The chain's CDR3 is CASSLYRVNTEAFF. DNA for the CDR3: TGCGCCAGCAGCTTGTACAGGGTGAACACTGAAGCTTTCTTT.

The CDR3 here is CASSLGQGMAGANVLTF. The CDR3 DNA follows: TGTGCCAGCAGCTTGGGGCAGGGAATGGCTGGGGCCAACGTCCTGACTTTC. The chain is built from TRBV5-4 and TRBJ2-6; TRBD1 might be the D (5 bases). V was shortened by 0 bases and J by 2 bases, with 12 bases between the two germline ends. The germline CDR1 and CDR2 sequences are SGHNT and YYREEE (reference sequence). This CDR3 is built from 17 residues.

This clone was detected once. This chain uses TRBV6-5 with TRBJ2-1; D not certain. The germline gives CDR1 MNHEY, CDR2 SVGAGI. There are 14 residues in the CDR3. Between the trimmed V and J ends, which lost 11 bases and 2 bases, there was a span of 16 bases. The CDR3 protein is CASDRVGPYNEQFF. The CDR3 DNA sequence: TGTGCCTCGGATAGGGTGGGCCCCTACAATGAGCAGTTCTTC.

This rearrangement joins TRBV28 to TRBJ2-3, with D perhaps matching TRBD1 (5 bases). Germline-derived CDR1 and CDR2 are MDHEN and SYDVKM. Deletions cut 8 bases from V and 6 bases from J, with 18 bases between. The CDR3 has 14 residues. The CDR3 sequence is CASGTRANRDTQYF. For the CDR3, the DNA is TGTGCCAGCGGAACCAGGGCGAATAGGGATACGCAGTATTTT.

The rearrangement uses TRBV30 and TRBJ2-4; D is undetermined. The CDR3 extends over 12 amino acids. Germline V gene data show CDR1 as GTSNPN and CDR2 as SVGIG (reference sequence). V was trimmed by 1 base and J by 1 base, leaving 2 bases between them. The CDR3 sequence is CAWSEAKNIQYF. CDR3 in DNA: TGTGCCTGGAGTGAGGCCAAAAACATTCAGTACTTC.

CDR3 DNA: TGTGCCAGCAGCCGGAGCTCCTATAATTCACCCCTCCACTTT. Encoded protein: CASSRSSYNSPLHF. V gene TRBV6-4 combines with J gene TRBJ1-6; D is uncertain. V shed 6 bases and J shed 0 bases, with 6 bases lying between them. In germline, CDR1 is MRHNA, CDR2 SNTAGT. There are 14 residues in the CDR3.